What follows are 32 T cell receptor beta chains derived from one specimen sequenced in a study of blood T cell repertoires in COVID-19. The table came from immunoSEQ multiplex PCR; TCRdb's copy has only in-frame clones and leaves some out. The sample lists 200,000 or so clones; 79% were seen once. The material sequenced was peripheral blood. The receptors come from a man aged 60 to 69 with active or convalescent COVID-19.

This clone is a singleton in its sample. The chain combines TRBV5-6 with TRBJ2-7, with 7 bases fitting TRBD2. CDR3 length equals 14 residues. The J segment lost 0 bases and the V segment lost 4 bases, leaving 4 bases of the junction unmatched. CDR1 and CDR2 (germline): SGHDT, YYEEEE. Here the CDR3 DNA reads TGTGCCAGCAGCCCAGCGGGATACTCCTACGAGCAGTACTTC. This codes for CASSPAGYSYEQYF.

J is TRBJ2-5 and V is TRBV10-3, with 7 nucleotides matching TRBD1. The CDR3 contains 13 residues. CDR1 is ENHRY and CDR2 is SYGVKD in the germline V gene. J was trimmed by 5 bases and V by 2 bases; bases with no gene match: 2. The CDR3 DNA reads as TGTGCCATCAGTGAGAAACAGGGGGAGACCCAGTACTTC. Its translation: CAISEKQGETQYF.

The chain couples TRBV6-6 to TRBJ1-5; 11 positions match TRBD1. The V gene end was trimmed by 1 base and the J gene end by 5 bases; junction bases not matched to a gene: 1. This CDR3 spans 15 amino acids. Germline CDR1 MNHNY, CDR2 SVGAGI (reference sequence). The DNA for the CDR3 is TGTGCCAGCAGTTACTGGACAGGGGGCGATCAGCCCCAGCATTTT. Protein sequence: CASSYWTGGDQPQHF.

The rearrangement uses TRBV29-1 and TRBJ2-1; TRBD2 agrees at 9 bases. The CDR3 is 17 residues long. With 1 base clipped from V and 0 bases from J, the junction kept 7 bases outside the gene matches. The germline gives CDR1 SQVTM, CDR2 ANQGSEA. In nucleotides, the CDR3 is TGCAGCGTTGAAGGTACTGGCGGGAGGGCCTCCTACAATGAGCAGTTCTTC. Its protein product is CSVEGTGGRASYNEQFF.

Regarding this clone: Compared with germline, one end of the junction differs, possibly owing to a read error. J is TRBJ2-5 and V is TRBV4-3, with unresolved D. CDR3 length equals 14 residues. Germline V gene data show CDR1 as LGHNA and CDR2 as YSLEER. The CDR3 nucleotides read TGCGCCAGCAGCCAAGGGTACAGCCAAGGGACCCAGTACTTC. Translation gives CASSQGYSQGTQYF.

This clone showed up just a few times. The chain uses TRBV7-3 and TRBJ2-1; 14 bases match TRBD2. This CDR3 has 16 amino acids. With 5 bases clipped from V and 8 bases from J, the junction kept 8 bases outside the gene matches. Germline-derived CDR1 and CDR2 are SGHTA and FQGTGA. DNA for the CDR3: TGTGCCAGCAGCCCCCAGGGACTAGCGGGAGTTCATGAGCAGTTCTTC. This translates into CASSPQGLAGVHEQFF.

CDR3 loop: CASSWGQAEEQYF. The DNA for the CDR3 is TGTGCCAGCAGCTGGGGACAGGCGGAGGAGCAGTACTTC. The chain employs TRBV5-8 and TRBJ2-7; 8 bases are a match to TRBD1. The germline gives CDR1 SGHTS, CDR2 YDEGEE. The CDR3 is made up of 13 amino acids. V was pared by 3 bases and J by 7 bases, with 6 bases of the junction left unmatched.

V gene TRBV12-3 or TRBV12-4 combines with J gene TRBJ1-5; 10 nucleotides agree with TRBD1. The CDR3 consists of 13 residues. Germline trimming cut 6 bases from V and 4 bases from J; bases unmatched to any gene: 0. The CDR3 DNA sequence: TGTGCCAGCAGGGGACAGGGGAATCAGCCCCAGCATTTT. It is translated as CASRGQGNQPQHF.

The rearrangement joins TRBV12-2 to TRBJ2-1; the table's D gene call, TRBD2, was not cross checked with the DNA. TRBV12-2 is described as a pseudogene. There are 20 residues in the CDR3. CDR3 sequence reads: CASRSQATSGRSLMSNEQFF. In DNA form, the CDR3 reads TGTGCAAGTCGCTCACAGGCTACTAGCGGGAGGTCCCTCATGAGCAATGAGCAGTTCTTC.

V usage is TRBV19 and J usage is TRBJ2-4; D ambiguous. The germline CDR1 and CDR2 sequences are LNHDA and SQIVND (reference sequence). This CDR3 contains 14 residues. Trimming shortened V by 7 bases and J by 0 bases, and 10 bases separated the two germline ends. CDR3 in DNA: TGTGCCAGTACCGACACCTTAGCCAAAAACATTCAGTACTTC. Its protein product is CASTDTLAKNIQYF.

This clone came up a few times. V and J are TRBV4-3 and TRBJ2-5; D is possibly TRBD2 (6 bases). Between the trimmed V and J ends, which lost 0 bases and 4 bases, there was a span of 18 bases. Germline lookup yields CDR1 LGHNA and CDR2 YSLEER. This CDR3 spans 17 amino acids. The CDR3 coding sequence is TGCGCCAGCAGCCAAGATTGGGGAGGTGGTGGGAGAGAGACCCAGTACTTC. This gives the protein CASSQDWGGGGRETQYF.

The chain links TRBV5-6 to TRBJ1-1, with 8 bases matching TRBD1. The CDR3 is 14 amino acids. Per the germline V gene, CDR1 is SGHDT and CDR2 is YYEEEE. The V and J ends lost 0 bases and 5 bases, in that order; junction bases with no gene match: 3. CDR3 sequence reads: CASSLGTGNTEAFF. In DNA, the CDR3 is TGTGCCAGCAGCTTGGGGACAGGGAATACTGAAGCTTTCTTT. Variable domain in full (rest from reference TRBV5-6 and TRBJ1-1): DAGVTQSPTHLIKTRGQQVTLRCSPKSGHDTVSWYQQALGQGPQFIFQYYEEEERQRGNFPDRFSGHQFPNYSSELNVNALLLGDSALYLCASSLGTGNTEAFFGQGTRLTVV.

V gene TRBV15 combines with J gene TRBJ2-3; D possibly corresponds to TRBD2 (5 bases). CDR1 is LNHNV, CDR2 YYDKDF, per germline (reference sequence). The CDR3 sequence is 14 residues long. V shed 2 bases and J shed 4 bases, with 10 bases lying between them. The CDR3 DNA follows: TGTGCCACCAGCAGACTGGTCGGGGCAGATACGCAGTATTTT. It yields the protein CATSRLVGADTQYF. Looking up the rest from reference TRBV15 and TRBJ2-3 gives the full variable domain: DAMVIQNPRYQVTQFGKPVTLSCSQTLNHNVMYWYQQKSSQAPKLLFHYYDKDFNNEADTPDNFQSRRPNTSFCFLDIRSPGLGDTAMYLCATSRLVGADTQYFGPGTRLTVL.

CDR3 sequence (DNA): TGTGCCAGCAGCGCCCGACTAGCGGGGAACACAGATACGCAGTATTTT. Its translation: CASSARLAGNTDTQYF. The chain employs TRBV9 and TRBJ2-3; TRBD2 matches 11 bases. The CDR3 is 16 amino acids. Germline CDR1 is SGDLS and CDR2 is YYNGEE. V lost 3 bases, J lost 2 bases, and 5 bases stayed unmatched.

J is TRBJ2-1 and V is TRBV28; 9 positions match TRBD2. The V segment lost 2 bases and the J segment 7 bases; nucleotides outside the gene matches: 9. Per germline, CDR1 MDHEN and CDR2 SYDVKM. The CDR3 spans 16 residues. The CDR3 loop is CASSLRSSGKVNEQFF. CDR3 bases: TGTGCCAGCAGTTTAAGGTCTAGCGGGAAGGTAAATGAGCAGTTCTTC.

This clone came up a few times. The rearrangement uses TRBV19 and TRBJ2-7; maybe TRBD1 (5 bases). V lost 3 bases to trimming and J lost 2 bases, with 8 bases between them. The CDR3 sequence is 13 residues long. The germline gives CDR1 LNHDA, CDR2 SQIVND (reference sequence). CDR3 loop: CASSIPGPYEQYF. The DNA of the CDR3 is TGTGCCAGTAGTATCCCAGGGCCCTACGAGCAGTACTTC.

The chain carries TRBV14 and TRBJ1-2; D call uncertain. Trimming left V 3 bases short and J 7 bases short, with 9 bases between. Germline V gene sequence: CDR1 SGHDN, CDR2 FVKESK. This CDR3 comprises 12 residues. The CDR3 region is CASSQSSLGYTF. The CDR3 DNA reads as TGTGCCAGCAGCCAGTCGAGTCTTGGCTACACCTTC.

The genes are TRBV7-9 and TRBJ1-6, with D hard to call. V shed 3 bases and J shed 8 bases, with 8 bases lying between them. CDR1 and CDR2 (germline): SEHNR, FQNEAQ (reference sequence). This CDR3 spans 13 amino acids. The CDR3 DNA follows: TGTGCCAGCAGCTTTGGAGGAGATTCACCCCTCCACTTT. Translated, it gives CASSFGGDSPLHF.

This clone has more than one count but fewer than ten. This chain links TRBV4-1 with TRBJ1-4; D unresolved. V was trimmed by 1 base and J by 4 bases, leaving 7 bases between them. Per germline, CDR1 MGHRA and CDR2 YSYEKL. This CDR3 is 14 amino acids long. CDR3 coding DNA: TGCGCCAGCAGCCAAGTTAGTTATAATGAAAAACTGTTTTTT. It specifies CASSQVSYNEKLFF.

The rearrangement links TRBV21-1 to TRBJ2-5; the table assigns TRBD2, which was not confirmed against the DNA. TRBV21-1 is tagged as a pseudogene. The CDR3 spans 14 residues. The DNA for the CDR3 is TGTGCCAGCAGCAACCCCTCCCCTAGGGAGACCCAGTACTTC. Residues: CASSNPSPRETQYF.

This chain uses TRBV4-1 with TRBJ1-5; TRBD1 is a possible D gene (5 bases). CDR3 length: 18 residues. Germline V gene data show CDR1 as MGHRA and CDR2 as YSYEKL. Trimming shortened V by 1 base and J by 3 bases, and 19 bases separated the two germline ends. DNA for the CDR3: TGCGCCAGCAGCCAAGCCGGCGGGGCGCAACTTTCCAATCAGCCCCAGCATTTT. This sequence encodes CASSQAGGAQLSNQPQHF.

The chain is built from TRBV5-8 and TRBJ1-5; perhaps TRBD1 as D (6 bases). The CDR3 extends over 17 amino acids. Trimming cost V 5 bases and J 4 bases, with 22 bases left between them. In germline, CDR1 is SGHTS, CDR2 YDEGEE. The CDR3 sequence: CASRGATGPNQNQPQHF. CDR3 nucleotides: TGTGCCAGCAGGGGGGCCACCGGGCCCAATCAGAATCAGCCCCAGCATTTT.

This clone was observed a single time. The genes are TRBV3-1 (or the pseudogene TRBV3-2) and TRBJ2-7; 10 nucleotides align to TRBD1. With V trimmed by 4 bases and J by 9 bases, 9 bases remained unmatched. This CDR3 spans 14 amino acids. CDR1 LGHDT and CDR2 YNNKEL come from the germline V gene (reference sequence). The CDR3 here is CASSPGTGESGQYF. As DNA, the CDR3 is TGTGCCAGCAGCCCTGGGACAGGGGAAAGTGGGCAGTACTTC.

The genes are TRBV7-2 and TRBJ2-1, with TRBD1 identical over 8 bases. V lost 5 bases and J lost 6; bases outside the gene matches: 12. The germline gives CDR1 SGHTA, CDR2 FQGNSA. This CDR3 has 16 residues. CDR3 protein: CASSPVTGGLFNEQFF. CDR3 nucleotide sequence: TGTGCCAGCAGCCCGGTTACAGGGGGTTTATTCAATGAGCAGTTCTTC.

V and J are TRBV7-7 and TRBJ2-3; 7 positions match TRBD1. V shed 5 bases, J shed 5 bases, and the junction held 7 bases outside the gene matches. CDR3 length equals 14 residues. Germline V gene lookup returns CDR1 SSHAT and CDR2 FNYEAQ (reference sequence). The CDR3 reads CASSPSSGGDTQYF. The DNA of the CDR3 is TGTGCCAGCAGCCCAAGTTCAGGGGGAGATACGCAGTATTTT.

The V call is TRBV7-2, the J call TRBJ1-2; TRBD1 might be the D (6 bases). The CDR3 is 14 residues long. V dropped 3 bases and J dropped 5 bases, with 13 bases sitting between them. Germline CDR1 SGHTA, CDR2 FQGNSA. CDR3 residues: CASSLDARGYGYTF. The CDR3 DNA reads as TGTGCCAGCAGCTTGGACGCTAGGGGGTATGGCTACACCTTC.

The CDR3 nucleotides read TGCGCCAGCAGCGATGCAAGGGGATACTCCTACAATGAGCAGTTCTTC. Encoded protein: CASSDARGYSYNEQFF. J is TRBJ2-1 and V is TRBV5-1, with D tentatively TRBD1 (5 bases). The V and J ends lost 4 bases and 0 bases respectively, with 14 bases between them. CDR1 and CDR2 from the germline V gene are SGHRS and YFSETQ. This CDR3 comprises 16 residues. Using reference TRBV5-1 and TRBJ2-1 for the parts outside the CDR3, the full variable domain is KAGVTQTPRYLIKTRGQQVTLSCSPISGHRSVSWYQQTPGQGLQFLFEYFSETQRNKGNFPGRFSGRQFSNSRSEMNVSTLELGDSALYLCASSDARGYSYNEQFFGPGTRLTVL.

The rearrangement links TRBV7-8 to TRBJ1-1; D gene unclear. There are 15 residues in the CDR3. Per germline, CDR1 SGHVS and CDR2 FQNEAQ. V was trimmed by 5 bases and J by 4 bases, leaving 17 bases between them. CDR3 bases: TGTGCCAGCAGCCAAAGGCCCCGAGGGAGCACTGAAGCTTTCTTT. Amino acid sequence: CASSQRPRGSTEAFF.

This clone was recorded only once. V gene TRBV4-1 combines with J gene TRBJ2-7; 7 bases match TRBD2. The J segment lost 3 bases and the V segment lost 4 bases, leaving 9 bases of the junction unmatched. The CDR3 length is 15 residues. Germline-derived CDR1 and CDR2 are MGHRA and YSYEKL. DNA for the CDR3: TGCGCCAGCAGCCGCCACGTGGGCGGGAGCTACGAGCAGTACTTC. Protein product: CASSRHVGGSYEQYF.

The CDR3 protein is CAINWTGQRWTEAFF. CDR3 nucleotide sequence: TGTGCCATCAATTGGACAGGTCAAAGGTGGACTGAAGCTTTCTTT. The rearrangement uses TRBV10-3 and TRBJ1-1; 7 bases are shared with TRBD1. J was trimmed by 5 bases and V by 7 bases; bases with no gene match: 13. Germline CDR1 is ENHRY and CDR2 is SYGVKD. The length of the CDR3 is 15 residues.

This clone was counted between two and nine times. The DNA of the CDR3 is TGCGCCAGCAGCAATTTAAATGAGCAGTTCTTC. This translates into CASSNLNEQFF. This chain joins TRBV5-1 and TRBJ2-1, with D hard to call. The germline gives CDR1 SGHRS, CDR2 YFSETQ. The CDR3 has 11 amino acids. V lost 4 bases to trimming and J lost 7 bases, with 6 bases between them.

The V call is TRBV2, the J call TRBJ1-5, with TRBD1 matching 9 bases. Germline V CDR1 and CDR2: SNHLY, FYNNEI. CDR3 size: 13 residues. V shed 8 bases, J shed 4 bases, and the junction held 3 bases outside the gene matches. The CDR3 DNA reads TGTGCCAGCGGGACAGGGCGTAATCAGCCCCAGCATTTT. Protein: CASGTGRNQPQHF. Drawing the rest from reference TRBV2 and TRBJ1-5, the complete variable domain is EPEVTQTPSHQVTQMGQEVILRCVPISNHLYFYWYRQILGQKVEFLVSFYNNEISEKSEIFDDQFSVERPDGSNFTLKIRSTKLEDSAMYFCASGTGRNQPQHFGDGTRLSIL.